This T cell receptor beta chain was documented in a study of vaccination and CD4 T cells after COVID-19. The CDR3 covers 15 residues. The V gene lost 6 bases and the J gene lost 0 bases, with 18 bases spanning the gap. Germline CDR1 DFQATT, CDR2 SNEGSKA (reference sequence). The time point here: late sampling 161 to 241 days after vaccination in a few convalescent patients. Each CDR3 protein is one row after TCRdb ran MiXCR on the PCR reads. The data contain approximately 40,000 distinct CDR3 sequences, more than 30% of them seen just once; the ten biggest clones take up 5.8%. The sequence was collected from a human donor who had recovered from COVID-19. The rearrangement joins TRBV20-1 to TRBJ2-7; D is undetermined. The specimen comprised CD4+ T cells from blood, sampled about 7 months after SARS-CoV-2 vaccination. In DNA, the CDR3 is TGCAGTGCCAGCAGTCTCATGGAGCTCTCCTACGAGCAGTACTTC. Translating gives CSASSLMELSYEQYF.